This T cell receptor (beta chain) emerged from a study of T cells expressing NK-cell markers. In the study overall: All TCR beta repertoires analysed originated from sorted CD3+CD56+NKG2C+, CD3+CD56+NKG2C- and CD3+CD56-NKG2C+ T cells. HCMV seropositivity characterized seven of the eight sequenced donors, and seronegativity one. General study findings and limits: Topping the CD3+CD56-NKG2C+ fraction as well were these clonotypes, in a handful of donors.

The CDR3 is 14 amino acids. CDR1 is KGHSH and CDR2 is LQKENI in the germline V gene. Researchers built TCR beta cDNA using 5'RACE template switching with UMIs. From the 5' RACE reads, TCRdb lists one entry per CDR3 protein and no DNA. The sample holds about 430,000 distinct CDR3 sequences. A note on this clonotype: The antigen remains undetermined.

The sequencing sample was made of blood T cells: a sorted CD56 or NKG2C T cell subset, CD4+ or CD8+ T cells, or bulk PBMC T cells (not recorded which). The chain uses TRBV18 and TRBJ1-1; the D call from TCRdb, TRBD1, cannot be confirmed without DNA. The sequence was collected from a woman aged 45-65 years in good health. The CDR3 spells CASSAAPADTEAFF.